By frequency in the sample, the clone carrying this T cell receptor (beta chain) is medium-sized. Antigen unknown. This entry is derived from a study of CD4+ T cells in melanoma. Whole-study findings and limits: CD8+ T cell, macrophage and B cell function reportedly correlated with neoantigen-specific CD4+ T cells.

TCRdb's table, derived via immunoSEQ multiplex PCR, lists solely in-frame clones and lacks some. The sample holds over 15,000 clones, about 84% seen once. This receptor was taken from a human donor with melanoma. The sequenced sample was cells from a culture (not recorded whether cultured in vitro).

CDR3 in amino acids: CSVTGTGFDYGYTF. The CDR3 region has the DNA TGCAGCGTCACCGGGACAGGTTTTGACTATGGCTACACCTTC. V and J are TRBV29-1 and TRBJ1-2; 8 bases line up with TRBD1. This CDR3 comprises 14 residues. Germline V gene lookup returns CDR1 SQVTM and CDR2 ANQGSEA. The J segment lost 3 bases and the V segment lost 6 bases, leaving 9 bases of the junction unmatched.